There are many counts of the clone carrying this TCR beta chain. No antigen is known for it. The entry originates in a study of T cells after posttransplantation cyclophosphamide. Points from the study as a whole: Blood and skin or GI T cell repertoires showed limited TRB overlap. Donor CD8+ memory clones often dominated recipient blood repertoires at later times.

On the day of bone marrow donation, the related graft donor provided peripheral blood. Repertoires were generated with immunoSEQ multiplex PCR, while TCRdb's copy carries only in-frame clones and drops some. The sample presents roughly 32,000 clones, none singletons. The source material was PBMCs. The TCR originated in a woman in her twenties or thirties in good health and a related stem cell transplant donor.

In DNA form, the CDR3 reads TGTGCCAGCAGCCCTGGGGGCGGGGGGGCCTATGAGCAGTTCTTC. Translated: CASSPGGGGAYEQFF. The J gene is TRBJ2-1, the V gene TRBV6-6; 9 bases match TRBD2. Germline V gives CDR1 MNHNY, CDR2 SVGAGI (reference sequence). The CDR3 has 15 amino acids. V trimming: 6 bases; J trimming: 8 bases; junction bases outside the gene matches: 11.